These 13 T cell receptor beta chains were sequenced from one sample in a study of shared clonotypes between healthy human individuals. Only in-frame clones appear in the TCRdb table, and some are missing; sequencing was by immunoSEQ multiplex PCR. Here the sample spans some 1.1 million clones, approximately 75% being singletons. The sequenced material came from memory CD4+ T cells from PBMCs. Regarding subset: CD45RA-negative fraction. These receptors all come from a man aged 18 to 29 in good health. Some clones in this sample may be carry-over from other donors' samples.

The V gene is TRBV16, the J gene TRBJ2-3; D possibly corresponds to TRBD1 (6 bases). Trimming removed 1 base at V and 1 base at J, with 12 bases between. CDR3 length: 16 residues. The V gene's germline CDR1 is KGHSY and CDR2 FQNENV. CDR3 nucleotide sequence: TGTGCCAGCAGCCAATTCGGGACACCAGGCACAGATACGCAGTATTTT. Translating gives CASSQFGTPGTDTQYF.

This clone was counted once. The V gene is TRBV2, the J gene TRBJ2-7; 8 nucleotides align to TRBD1. CDR3 length: 16 residues. CDR1 SNHLY and CDR2 FYNNEI come from the germline V gene. The V gene end was trimmed by 6 bases and the J gene end by 7 bases; junction bases not matched to a gene: 17. CDR3 region: CASRGSDRGGYFEQYF. Here the CDR3 DNA reads TGTGCCAGCAGGGGTTCCGACAGGGGTGGTTATTTTGAGCAGTACTTC.

The chain joins TRBV6-6 to TRBJ1-4; no clear D gene. The CDR3 consists of 15 residues. The germline V gene has CDR1 MNHNY and CDR2 SVGAGI (reference sequence). Trimming removed 0 bases from V and 0 bases from J, with 5 bases in between. For the CDR3, the DNA is TGTGCCAGCAGTTACTCCTATGCAACTAATGAAAAACTGTTTTTT. Amino acid sequence: CASSYSYATNEKLFF.

V gene TRBV25-1 combines with J gene TRBJ1-1; TRBD1 might be the D (6 bases). The CDR3 contains 15 residues. Germline V gene sequence: CDR1 MGHDK, CDR2 SYGVNS. V was clipped by 3 bases and J by 0 bases, with 11 bases between them. The CDR3 is CASSEGTWMNTEAFF. In DNA form, the CDR3 reads TGTGCCAGCAGTGAGGGGACATGGATGAACACTGAAGCTTTCTTT. Full variable domain (remainder filled in from reference TRBV25-1 and TRBJ1-1): EADIYQTPRYLVIGTGKKITLECSQTMGHDKMYWYQQDPGMELHLIHYSYGVNSTEKGDLSSESTVSRIRTEHFPLTLESARPSHTSQYLCASSEGTWMNTEAFFGQGTRLTVV.

The chain uses TRBV6-1 and TRBJ2-7; no clear D gene. Germline V lookup: CDR1 MNHNS, CDR2 SASEGT. The CDR3 sequence is 14 residues long. The V and J ends lost 6 bases and 4 bases respectively, with 16 bases between them. The CDR3 region is CASSKSGRSYEQYF. In DNA, the CDR3 is TGTGCCAGCAGCAAATCAGGACGCTCTTACGAGCAGTACTTC.

This chain links TRBV18 with TRBJ1-5, with D possibly matching TRBD1 (6 bases). The germline V gene has CDR1 KGHSH and CDR2 LQKENI. The CDR3 spans 14 residues. The ends were cut back, 1 base at V and 6 bases at J, with 10 bases in the middle. This CDR3 reads CASSPQEGVQPQHF. In DNA, the CDR3 is TGTGCCAGCTCACCACAGGAGGGGGTTCAGCCCCAGCATTTT. The variable domain in full, with the rest retrieved from reference TRBV18 and TRBJ1-5, is NAGVMQNPRHLVRRRGQEARLRCSPMKGHSHVYWYRQLPEEGLKFMVYLQKENIIDESGMPKERFSAEFPKEGPSILRIQQVVRGDSAAYFCASSPQEGVQPQHFGDGTRLSIL.

The J gene is TRBJ2-5, the V gene TRBV7-7, with TRBD2 matching over 8 bases. The germline V gene has CDR1 SSHAT and CDR2 FNYEAQ (reference sequence). The V gene end was trimmed by 5 bases and the J gene end by 2 bases; junction bases not matched to a gene: 19. The length of the CDR3 is 19 residues. The CDR3 sequence is CASSHGIRGVAGRQETQYF. The CDR3 DNA reads as TGTGCCAGCAGCCACGGTATCCGAGGGGTAGCGGGAAGACAAGAGACCCAGTACTTC.

V gene TRBV6-5 combines with J gene TRBJ1-5; no reliable D call. Looked up from germline, CDR1 is MNHEY and CDR2 is SVGAGI. The CDR3 runs 12 residues. Trimming took 5 bases from V and 5 from J, leaving 7 bases between them. CDR3 in DNA: TGTGCCAGCAGTGAAAGGTATCAGCCCCAGCATTTT. Its translation is CASSERYQPQHF.

This clone was detected only once. J is TRBJ1-2 and V is TRBV6-5, with D unclear. The germline V gene has CDR1 MNHEY and CDR2 SVGAGI. The V end was cut by 7 bases, the J end by 9 bases, with 12 bases between. The CDR3 covers 11 residues. For the CDR3, the DNA is TGTGCCAGCAAGGCAAGCTGGAGCTACACCTTC. It encodes CASKASWSYTF.

CDR3 in amino acids: CASSYSSTGGYYGYTF. The CDR3 nucleotides are TGTGCCAGCAGTTACTCGAGCACAGGGGGTTACTATGGCTACACCTTC. This chain links TRBV6-5 with TRBJ1-2, with TRBD1 matching over 8 bases. Germline loops: CDR1 MNHEY, CDR2 SVGAGI. The trim removed 0 bases at V and 3 bases at J, leaving 6 bases unmatched. CDR3 length equals 16 residues.

The V and J genes are TRBV7-7 and TRBJ1-4; no reliable D call. The CDR3 totals 15 residues. Trimming took 2 bases from V and 6 from J, leaving 13 bases between them. Germline lookup yields CDR1 SSHAT and CDR2 FNYEAQ (reference sequence). For the CDR3, the DNA is TGTGCCAGCAGCTTACGTGGAGGATCCGATGAAAAACTGTTTTTT. Translation gives CASSLRGGSDEKLFF.

V is TRBV27 and J is TRBJ1-4, with a weak D call TRBD1 (5 bases). The CDR3 contains 16 residues. V gave up 5 bases and J gave up 4 bases, with 17 bases separating them. Germline CDR1 MNHEY, CDR2 SMNVEV (reference sequence). In nucleotides, the CDR3 is TGTGCCAGCAGTCCCCGCAGAGGGGCCATTAATGAAAAACTGTTTTTT. Encoded protein: CASSPRRGAINEKLFF. Together with reference TRBV27 and TRBJ1-4, the CDR3 gives the full variable domain: EAQVTQNPRYLITVTGKKLTVTCSQNMNHEYMSWYRQDPGLGLRQIYYSMNVEVTDKGDVPEGYKVSRKEKRNFPLILESPSPNQTSLYFCASSPRRGAINEKLFFGSGTQLSVL.

This clone was observed a handful of times. The V gene is TRBV28, the J gene TRBJ1-6; 8 bases agree with TRBD1. CDR1 is MDHEN and CDR2 is SYDVKM in the germline V gene. J lost 10 bases, V lost 6 bases, and 8 bases had no gene match. The CDR3 consists of 14 residues. The DNA for the CDR3 is TGTGCCAGCAGACCGGACAGGGATCGCTCACCCCTCCACTTT. As protein: CASRPDRDRSPLHF.